This TCR beta chain was documented in a study of T cells in Graves' hyperthyroidism and ophthalmopathy. There were TCR beta CDR3 regions amplified from RNA transcripts. An initial round of RT-PCR targeting the TCR CDR3 relied on the HTBI primer set. TCRdb used MiXCR to reprocess the multiplex PCR reads, holding one entry per CDR3 protein. The sample has roughly 580,000 distinct CDR3 sequences, 40% to 55% seen once. This clonotype has just a few counts. The sequencing input was peripheral blood or thyroid tissue (not recorded which). This sequence originates from a young woman with Graves' hyperthyroidism.

CDR3 in amino acids: CASSATGGAYEQYF. In DNA form, the CDR3 reads TGTGCCAGCAGTGCTACAGGGGGTGCCTACGAGCAGTACTTC. The chain is built from TRBV7-3 and TRBJ2-7, with 8 bases matching TRBD1. This CDR3 is built from 14 residues. The trim removed 6 bases at V and 2 bases at J, leaving 6 bases unmatched. Germline V gene lookup returns CDR1 SGHTA and CDR2 FQGTGA.